These 24 T cell receptor beta chains were all obtained from the same sample, sequenced in a study of T cells expressing NK-cell markers. TCRdb reanalyzed the 5' RACE reads, giving one entry per CDR3 protein sequence and no DNA. The sample table includes fewer than 200,000 distinct CDR3 sequences. The sequencing sample was made of blood T cells: a sorted CD56 or NKG2C T cell subset, CD4+ or CD8+ T cells, or bulk PBMC T cells (not recorded which). Receptors were obtained from a woman aged 18-70 years in good health.

The CDR3 here is CASSLVKSGYSRDSSYNEQFF. V and J are TRBV5-1 and TRBJ2-1; TCRdb picks TRBD2, but there is no DNA to check that call. Germline lookup yields CDR1 SGHRS and CDR2 YFSETQ. This CDR3 has 21 residues. Looking up the rest from reference TRBV5-1 and TRBJ2-1 gives the full variable domain: KAGVTQTPRYLIKTRGQQVTLSCSPISGHRSVSWYQQTPGQGLQFLFEYFSETQRNKGNFPGRFSGRQFSNSRSEMNVSTLELGDSALYLCASSLVKSGYSRDSSYNEQFFGPGTRLTVL.

V usage is TRBV29-1 and J usage is TRBJ2-1; TCRdb outputs TRBD1, but without DNA this stays unchecked. CDR3 size: 12 residues. CDR1 and CDR2 from the germline V gene are SQVTM and ANQGSEA. CDR3 protein: CSVEGQDNEQFF.

The V gene is TRBV5-1, the J gene TRBJ1-4; there is no DNA to check the TCRdb D call of TRBD1. This CDR3 has 14 residues. The germline gives CDR1 SGHRS, CDR2 YFSETQ. The CDR3 sequence: CASSTGQGQEKLFF.

The genes are TRBV5-1 and TRBJ1-2; as DNA is missing, the TRBD1 call by TCRdb cannot be tested. This CDR3 is 14 amino acids long. Germline V gives CDR1 SGHRS, CDR2 YFSETQ. Here the CDR3 reads CASSLGTGIYGYTF.

The chain couples TRBV5-1 to TRBJ2-1; TCRdb picks TRBD1, but there is no DNA to check that call. The CDR3 runs 14 residues. Looked up from germline, CDR1 is SGHRS and CDR2 is YFSETQ. CDR3 amino acids: CASSLFSGHNEQFF.

This rearrangement joins TRBV25-1 to TRBJ1-4. Per the germline V gene, CDR1 is MGHDK and CDR2 is SYGVNS. The CDR3 sequence is 14 residues long. The CDR3 sequence: CASSLHVGNEKLFF.

The chain combines TRBV5-1 with TRBJ2-2. The CDR3 has 14 residues. From germline, CDR1 is SGHRS and CDR2 YFSETQ. The CDR3 sequence: CASNVAQNTGELFF.

This chain connects TRBV2 to TRBJ1-1. The CDR3 contains 13 residues. CDR1 is SNHLY, CDR2 FYNNEI, per germline. Here the CDR3 reads CASTDSTSTEAFF.

The J gene is TRBJ1-1, the V gene TRBV12-3 or TRBV12-4; absent DNA, TCRdb's TRBD1 call cannot be checked. The CDR3 loop spans 16 amino acids. The CDR3 loop reads CASRRTGTGANTEAFF.

The chain joins TRBV2 to TRBJ2-3; without DNA, the TCRdb call of TRBD2 cannot be checked. In germline, CDR1 is SNHLY, CDR2 FYNNEI. The length of the CDR3 is 14 residues. The CDR3 here is CASKVEGGSDTQYF.

This sequence joins TRBV7-2 and TRBJ2-3; TCRdb reports TRBD1, a call that lacks DNA to check it against. This CDR3 comprises 14 residues. The germline CDR1 and CDR2 sequences are SGHTA and FQGNSA. CDR3 in amino acids: CASEFGGRADTQYF.

V and J are TRBV5-5 and TRBJ2-4; TCRdb's D gene call, TRBD2, goes unchecked for lack of DNA. The CDR3 spans 15 residues. Germline V gene lookup returns CDR1 SGHKS and CDR2 YYEKEE (reference sequence). The CDR3: CASSFQEGRKNIQYF.

This rearrangement joins TRBV28 to TRBJ1-4; TCRdb's D gene call, TRBD1, goes unchecked for lack of DNA. CDR1 MDHEN and CDR2 SYDVKM come from the germline V gene. The CDR3 spans 15 residues. CDR3 in amino acids: CASITSGASNEKLFF. Together with reference TRBV28 and TRBJ1-4, the CDR3 gives the full variable domain: DVKVTQSSRYLVKRTGEKVFLECVQDMDHENMFWYRQDPGLGLRLIYFSYDVKMKEKGDIPEGYSVSREKKERFSLILESASTNQTSMYLCASITSGASNEKLFFGSGTQLSVL.

The chain employs TRBV28 and TRBJ1-4. The CDR3 runs 16 residues. The germline gives CDR1 MDHEN, CDR2 SYDVKM. The CDR3 protein is CASSLKSPATNEKLFF.

The chain is built from TRBV7-9 and TRBJ1-2; TCRdb calls TRBD1, which cannot be checked without DNA. The CDR3 loop spans 13 amino acids. Germline assignment: CDR1 SEHNR and CDR2 FQNEAQ (reference sequence). CDR3 sequence reads: CASSSGQTYGYTF.

This chain joins TRBV4-2 and TRBJ2-1; TCRdb outputs TRBD2, but without DNA this stays unchecked. Germline V CDR1 and CDR2: LGHNA, YNFKEQ. This CDR3 spans 16 amino acids. The CDR3 is CASSQGPGLAGPEQFF.

The chain links TRBV27 to TRBJ2-5. Germline values: CDR1 MNHEY, CDR2 SMNVEV (reference sequence). This CDR3 has 15 amino acids. The CDR3 sequence: CASSLSRQYQETQYF.

V is TRBV7-3 and J is TRBJ2-5; the D call of TRBD1 rests on TCRdb alone, since no DNA is present to check it. Per germline, CDR1 SGHTA and CDR2 FQGTGA. The CDR3 runs to 15 residues. CDR3 region: CASSAAGTTEETQYF.

The rearrangement links TRBV9 to TRBJ2-1; the D call of TRBD1 rests on TCRdb alone, since no DNA is present to check it. The CDR3 has 15 amino acids. CDR1 is SGDLS, CDR2 YYNGEE, per germline. CDR3 protein: CASSGTGGSYNEQFF.

V usage is TRBV5-5 and J usage is TRBJ2-1. Germline lookup yields CDR1 SGHKS and CDR2 YYEKEE (reference sequence). The CDR3 has 12 amino acids. The CDR3 sequence: CASSLDVGEQFF.

V is TRBV2 and J is TRBJ2-1; TCRdb outputs TRBD1, but without DNA this stays unchecked. The CDR3 spans 13 residues. CDR1 SNHLY and CDR2 FYNNEI come from the germline V gene. This CDR3 reads CASGTNSYNEQFF. The whole variable domain, filled in from reference TRBV2 and TRBJ2-1, reads EPEVTQTPSHQVTQMGQEVILRCVPISNHLYFYWYRQILGQKVEFLVSFYNNEISEKSEIFDDQFSVERPDGSNFTLKIRSTKLEDSAMYFCASGTNSYNEQFFGPGTRLTVL.

This chain joins TRBV6-1 and TRBJ1-2. The germline gives CDR1 MNHNS, CDR2 SASEGT. This CDR3 has 15 amino acids. The CDR3: CASSEQPGPSEGYTF.

The chain carries TRBV30 and TRBJ1-6. The CDR3 loop spans 13 amino acids. Germline lookup yields CDR1 GTSNPN and CDR2 SVGIG (reference sequence). CDR3: CAWRRDMNSPLHF.

V gene TRBV27 combines with J gene TRBJ2-7; TCRdb outputs TRBD2, but without DNA this stays unchecked. Germline values: CDR1 MNHEY, CDR2 SMNVEV (reference sequence). The CDR3 loop spans 13 amino acids. CDR3 sequence: CAKSGSARYEQYF.